This section outlines one T cell receptor beta chain sequence together with its context. What it recognizes is unknown. This record comes from a study of regulatory and conventional T cells in RAG deficiency. Profiling relied on immunoSEQ multiplex PCR, and the TCRdb table lists in-frame clones only, not all of them. The top ten clones hold roughly 13% of a sample with roughly 32,000 clones, around 91% of them seen once. Germline CDR1 is WSHSY and CDR2 is SAAADI. Deletions cut 6 bases from V and 1 base from J, with 18 bases between. The CDR3 loop spans 16 amino acids. Whole-study findings and limits: In Omenn syndrome, Treg and Tconv repertoires overlapped >75%.

These data were also reused for a study on regulatory T cells. That paper adds: The primer mix had 52 TRBV and 13 TRBJ primers. Regulatory T cells showed the strongest V-J pair restriction and V/J gene skewing among patient repertoires.

This chain links TRBV10-2 with TRBJ1-1; no clear D gene. Sequences were obtained from CD8+ T cells sorted from blood. This clonotype originated in a human donor in good health. CDR3 nucleotide sequence: TGCGCCAGCAGGGAAGAACCCCGGGATCAGAACACTGAAGCTTTCTTT. Translated: CASREEPRDQNTEAFF.